This T cell receptor beta chain was retrieved from a study of patients and donors after allogeneic stem cell transplantation. TCRdb passed the RT-PCR reads through MiXCR, listing each CDR3 protein once. The sample has approximately 200,000 distinct CDR3 sequences, 35% to 45% seen once. Germline-derived CDR1 and CDR2 are MNHEY and SMNVEV (reference sequence). The ends lost 2 bases at V and 3 bases at J; junction bases unmatched: 7. The CDR3 is 17 residues long. The receptor was isolated from a human donor who was either an allogeneic HSCT recipient or a stem cell or donor lymphocyte infusion donor (not recorded which). It is not recorded whose cells these are; they may come from a transplant donor. This chain joins TRBV27 and TRBJ2-1; 10 bases are a match to TRBD1. The sequenced sample consisted of blood, either unsorted or a sorted T cell fraction (not recorded which). As DNA, the CDR3 is TGTGCCAGCAGTTTAGTCTCAGGGACAGGGGTCTACAATGAGCAGTTCTTC. Translating it yields CASSLVSGTGVYNEQFF.